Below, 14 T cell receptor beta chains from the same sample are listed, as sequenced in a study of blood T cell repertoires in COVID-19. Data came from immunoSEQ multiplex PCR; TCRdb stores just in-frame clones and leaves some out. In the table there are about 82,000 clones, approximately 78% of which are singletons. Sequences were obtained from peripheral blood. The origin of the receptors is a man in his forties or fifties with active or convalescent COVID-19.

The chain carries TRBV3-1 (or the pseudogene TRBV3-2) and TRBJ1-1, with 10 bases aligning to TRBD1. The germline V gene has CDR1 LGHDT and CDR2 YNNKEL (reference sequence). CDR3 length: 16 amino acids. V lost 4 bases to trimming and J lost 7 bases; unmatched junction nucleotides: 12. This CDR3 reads CASSRWPTGGAVEAFF. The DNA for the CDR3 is TGTGCCAGCAGCCGGTGGCCGACAGGGGGCGCGGTTGAAGCTTTCTTT.

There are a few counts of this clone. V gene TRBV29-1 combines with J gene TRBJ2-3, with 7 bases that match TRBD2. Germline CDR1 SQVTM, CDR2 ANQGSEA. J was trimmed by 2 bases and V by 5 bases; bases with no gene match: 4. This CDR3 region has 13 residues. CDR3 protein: CSVRGVNTDTQYF. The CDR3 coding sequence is TGCAGCGTTCGGGGGGTCAACACAGATACGCAGTATTTT.

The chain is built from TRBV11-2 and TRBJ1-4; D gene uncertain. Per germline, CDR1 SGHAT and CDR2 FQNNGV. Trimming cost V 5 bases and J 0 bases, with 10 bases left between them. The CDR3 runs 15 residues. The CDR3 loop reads CASSPRAATNEKLFF. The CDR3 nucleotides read TGTGCCAGCAGCCCCCGTGCAGCAACTAATGAAAAACTGTTTTTT.

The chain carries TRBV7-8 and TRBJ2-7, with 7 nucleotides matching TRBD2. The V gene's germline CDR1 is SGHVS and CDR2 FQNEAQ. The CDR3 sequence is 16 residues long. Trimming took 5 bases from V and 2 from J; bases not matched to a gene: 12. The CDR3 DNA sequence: TGTGCCAGCAGCCCTGGCGCAGAGCGGGGAGCCTACGAGCAGTACTTC. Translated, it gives CASSPGAERGAYEQYF.

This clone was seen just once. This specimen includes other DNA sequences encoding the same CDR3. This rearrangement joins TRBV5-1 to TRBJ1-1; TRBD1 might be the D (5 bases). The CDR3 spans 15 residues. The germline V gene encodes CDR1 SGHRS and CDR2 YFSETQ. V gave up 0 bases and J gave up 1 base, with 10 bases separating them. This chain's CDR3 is CASSLGRTPNTEAFF. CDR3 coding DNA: TGCGCCAGCAGCTTGGGTAGGACACCGAACACTGAAGCTTTCTTT.

The CDR3 spells CASSKDKGAGNTIYF. The CDR3 nucleotides are TGTGCCAGCAGCAAAGATAAGGGGGCTGGAAACACCATATATTTT. V is TRBV21-1 and J is TRBJ1-3; no DNA check was done on the table's D call, TRBD1. TRBV21-1 has pseudogene status. The CDR3 runs 15 residues.

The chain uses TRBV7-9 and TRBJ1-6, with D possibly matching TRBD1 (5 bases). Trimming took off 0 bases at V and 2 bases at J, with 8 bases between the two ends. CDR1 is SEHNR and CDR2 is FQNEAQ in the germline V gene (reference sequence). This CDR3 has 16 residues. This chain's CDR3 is CASSLAKGAYNSPLHF. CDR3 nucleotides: TGTGCCAGCAGCTTAGCGAAAGGGGCCTATAATTCACCCCTCCACTTT.

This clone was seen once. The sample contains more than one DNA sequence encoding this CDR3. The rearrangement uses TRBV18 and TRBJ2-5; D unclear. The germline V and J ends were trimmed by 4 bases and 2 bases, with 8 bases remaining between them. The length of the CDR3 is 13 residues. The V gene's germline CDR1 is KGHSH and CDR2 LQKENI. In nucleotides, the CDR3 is TGTGCCAGCTCACGCGATATACAAGAGACCCAGTACTTC. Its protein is CASSRDIQETQYF.

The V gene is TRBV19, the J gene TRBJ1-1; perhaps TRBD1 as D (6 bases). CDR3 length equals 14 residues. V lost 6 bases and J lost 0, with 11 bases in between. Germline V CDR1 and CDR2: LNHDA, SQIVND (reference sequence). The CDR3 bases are TGTGCCAGTAGGGACGGACAGATGAACACTGAAGCTTTCTTT. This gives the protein CASRDGQMNTEAFF.

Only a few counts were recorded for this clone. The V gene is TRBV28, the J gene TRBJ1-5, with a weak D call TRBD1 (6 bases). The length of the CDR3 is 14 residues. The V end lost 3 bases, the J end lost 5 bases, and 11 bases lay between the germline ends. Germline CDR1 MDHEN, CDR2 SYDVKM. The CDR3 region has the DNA TGTGCCAGCAGTTTGGGACAAGGTTATCAGCCCCAGCATTTT. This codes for CASSLGQGYQPQHF. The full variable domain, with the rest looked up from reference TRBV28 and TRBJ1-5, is DVKVTQSSRYLVKRTGEKVFLECVQDMDHENMFWYRQDPGLGLRLIYFSYDVKMKEKGDIPEGYSVSREKKERFSLILESASTNQTSMYLCASSLGQGYQPQHFGDGTRLSIL.

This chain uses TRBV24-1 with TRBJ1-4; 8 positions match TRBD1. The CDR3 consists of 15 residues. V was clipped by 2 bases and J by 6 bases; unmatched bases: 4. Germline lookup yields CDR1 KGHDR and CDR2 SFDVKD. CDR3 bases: TGTGCCACCAGTGATTCCGGGACAGGTGATGAAAAACTGTTTTTT. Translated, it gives CATSDSGTGDEKLFF.

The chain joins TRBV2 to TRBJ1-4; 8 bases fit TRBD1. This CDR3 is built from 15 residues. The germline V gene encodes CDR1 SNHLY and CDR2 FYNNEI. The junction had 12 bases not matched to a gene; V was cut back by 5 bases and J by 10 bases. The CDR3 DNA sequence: TGTGCCAGCAGTACCGCGCAGGGGGCGGGAGTAAAACTGTTTTTT. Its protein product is CASSTAQGAGVKLFF. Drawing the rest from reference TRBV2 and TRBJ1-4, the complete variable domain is EPEVTQTPSHQVTQMGQEVILRCVPISNHLYFYWYRQILGQKVEFLVSFYNNEISEKSEIFDDQFSVERPDGSNFTLKIRSTKLEDSAMYFCASSTAQGAGVKLFFGSGTQLSVL.

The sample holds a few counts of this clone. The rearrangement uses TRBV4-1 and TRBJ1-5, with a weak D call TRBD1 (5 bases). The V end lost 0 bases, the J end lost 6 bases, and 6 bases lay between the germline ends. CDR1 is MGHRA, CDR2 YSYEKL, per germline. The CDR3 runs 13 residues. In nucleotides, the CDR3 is TGCGCCAGCAGCCAAGATCAGGGTCAGCCCCAGCATTTT. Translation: CASSQDQGQPQHF.

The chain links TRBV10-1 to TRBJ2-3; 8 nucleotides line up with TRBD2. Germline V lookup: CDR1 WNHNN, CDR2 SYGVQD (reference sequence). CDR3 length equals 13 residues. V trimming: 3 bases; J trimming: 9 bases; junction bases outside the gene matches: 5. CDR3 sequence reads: CASSDRGGQTQYF. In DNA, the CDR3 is TGCGCCAGCAGTGACCGCGGGGGGCAAACGCAGTATTTT.